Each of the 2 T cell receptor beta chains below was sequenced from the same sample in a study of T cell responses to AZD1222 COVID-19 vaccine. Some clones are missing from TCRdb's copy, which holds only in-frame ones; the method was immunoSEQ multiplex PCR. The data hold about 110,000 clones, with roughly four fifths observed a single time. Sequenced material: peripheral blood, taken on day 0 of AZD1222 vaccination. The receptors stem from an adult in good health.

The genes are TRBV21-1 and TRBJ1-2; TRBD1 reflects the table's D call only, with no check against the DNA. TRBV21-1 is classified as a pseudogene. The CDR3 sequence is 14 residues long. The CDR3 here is CASSKDRPTYGYTF. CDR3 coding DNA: TGTGCCAGCAGCAAGGACAGGCCCACCTATGGCTACACCTTC.

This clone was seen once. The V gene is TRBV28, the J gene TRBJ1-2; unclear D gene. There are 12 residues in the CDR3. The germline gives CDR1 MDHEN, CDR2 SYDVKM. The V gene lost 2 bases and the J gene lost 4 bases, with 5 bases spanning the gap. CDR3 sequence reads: CASSLRAYGYTF. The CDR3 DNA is TGTGCCAGCAGTTTACGGGCCTATGGCTACACCTTC.